Listed here are 17 T cell receptor beta chains from one sample, sequenced in a study of blood T cells in healthy people across ages. Through a sample-barcoded 5' primer and a J-beta primer mix, a second PCR was run for about 7 to 12 cycles. Each CDR3 protein is one row after TCRdb ran MiXCR on the 5' RACE reads. The repertoire holds 1.6 million or so distinct CDR3 sequences, with about 35% as singletons. The specimen was blood. These TCRs come from a woman aged 25 to 39 in good health.

This clonotype has a handful of counts. The rearrangement uses TRBV11-2 and TRBJ2-7; D is perhaps TRBD2 (6 bases). CDR3 length equals 17 residues. Trimming left V 0 bases short and J 6 bases short, with 21 bases between. CDR1 SGHAT and CDR2 FQNNGV come from the germline V gene. The CDR3 protein is CASSLDPGREDAVEQYF. For the CDR3, the DNA is TGTGCCAGCAGCTTAGATCCCGGCAGGGAGGACGCGGTCGAGCAGTACTTC.

DNA for the CDR3: TGTGCCACGACAAGGGGAGGGCAGGCCGGGGAGCTGTTTTTT. Protein: CATTRGGQAGELFF. The rearrangement uses TRBV24-1 and TRBJ2-2, with 7 bases aligning to TRBD2. The junction had 10 bases not matched to a gene; V was cut back by 10 bases and J by 6 bases. CDR1 is KGHDR and CDR2 is SFDVKD in the germline V gene. The CDR3 covers 14 residues.

V and J are TRBV27 and TRBJ2-2; no definite D call. V was cut by 3 bases and J by 4 bases, with 9 bases left in between. Germline V lookup: CDR1 MNHEY, CDR2 SMNVEV (reference sequence). This CDR3 has 14 amino acids. The CDR3 nucleotides are TGTGCCAGCAGTTTTGACGGGTTCACCGGGGAGCTGTTTTTT. This translates into CASSFDGFTGELFF.

V and J are TRBV29-1 and TRBJ2-5; D gene unclear. The CDR3 consists of 12 residues. Germline V gene sequence: CDR1 SQVTM, CDR2 ANQGSEA. Trimming shortened V by 6 bases and J by 4 bases, and 12 bases separated the two germline ends. CDR3 DNA sequence: TGCAGCGTCTCCGAGGCTGGAGAGACCCAGTACTTC. It yields the protein CSVSEAGETQYF.

This clonotype was seen only a few times. This chain connects TRBV28 to TRBJ2-5; 8 bases agree with TRBD1. Germline V gives CDR1 MDHEN, CDR2 SYDVKM. This CDR3 spans 16 amino acids. Germline trimming cut 1 base from V and 5 bases from J; bases unmatched to any gene: 9. CDR3 sequence (DNA): TGTGCCAGCAGTTTATACAGGGGGGCGAGATCGGAGACCCAGTACTTC. This codes for CASSLYRGARSETQYF.

This clonotype appeared many times. V usage is TRBV20-1 and J usage is TRBJ2-1; D gene unclear. This CDR3 is built from 14 residues. Germline V gene data show CDR1 as DFQATT and CDR2 as SNEGSKA (reference sequence). The V and J ends lost 4 bases and 5 bases respectively, with 15 bases between them. CDR3 sequence (DNA): TGCAGTGCTAACCCCCCGGGCTACCACAATGAGCAGTTCTTC. The encoded protein is CSANPPGYHNEQFF.

This chain connects TRBV7-8 to TRBJ2-1; weak D call: TRBD2 (6 bases). The CDR3 consists of 13 residues. Germline-derived CDR1 and CDR2 are SGHVS and FQNEAQ. V gave up 4 bases and J gave up 7 bases, with 11 bases separating them. CDR3 protein: CASSSRLENEQFF. Written as DNA, the CDR3 is TGTGCCAGCAGCTCTCGACTAGAAAATGAGCAGTTCTTC.

This chain uses TRBV29-1 with TRBJ2-2; 9 bases match TRBD1. The CDR3 is made up of 14 amino acids. CDR1 is SQVTM, CDR2 ANQGSEA, per germline. Unmatched junction bases numbered 11, after V lost 6 bases and J lost 9 bases. CDR3 sequence: CSVPGTGYPRELFF. The CDR3, as DNA: TGCAGCGTCCCCGGGACAGGGTACCCCCGGGAGCTGTTTTTT.

This clonotype appeared a few times. The chain combines TRBV20-1 with TRBJ1-2; tentatively, D is TRBD1 (6 bases). V gave up 7 bases and J gave up 2 bases, with 14 bases separating them. This CDR3 is 13 amino acids long. Germline assignment: CDR1 DFQATT and CDR2 SNEGSKA (reference sequence). The CDR3 loop is CSVLDRSNYGYTF. The CDR3 DNA sequence: TGCAGTGTCCTTGACAGGTCGAACTATGGCTACACCTTC.

This clonotype was counted between two and nine times. The CDR3 spells CASSPRFKGLAVKTQYF. CDR3 nucleotides: TGTGCCAGCTCTCCGCGTTTTAAGGGACTAGCGGTTAAGACCCAGTACTTC. V and J are TRBV3-1 and TRBJ2-5, with TRBD2 matching over 11 bases. Germline V gene data show CDR1 as LGHDT and CDR2 as YNNKEL (reference sequence). This CDR3 contains 17 residues. The trim removed 8 bases at V and 6 bases at J, leaving 17 bases unmatched.

This clonotype was observed a handful of times. The chain uses TRBV7-6 and TRBJ2-5, with D perhaps TRBD1 or TRBD2 (6 bases each). CDR3 length: 14 amino acids. With 5 bases removed from V and 5 bases from J, the gap between germline ends came to 15 bases. CDR1 SGHVS and CDR2 FNYEAQ come from the germline V gene. The CDR3 loop reads CASSLGGRLETQYF. The CDR3 nucleotides are TGTGCCAGCAGCCTGGGGGGCCGGTTGGAGACCCAGTACTTC.

This sequence joins TRBV20-1 and TRBJ1-1; maybe TRBD1 (6 bases). Germline CDR1 is DFQATT and CDR2 is SNEGSKA (reference sequence). Trimming removed 5 bases at V and 3 bases at J, with 25 bases between. The CDR3 runs to 17 residues. The CDR3 nucleotides read TGCAGTGCTCATGGGGGCGGACGGCAATACCCTCACACTGAAGCTTTCTTT. This encodes CSAHGGGRQYPHTEAFF.

This clonotype has ten or more counts. V and J are TRBV5-1 and TRBJ2-1; 7 bases fit TRBD1. J gave up 3 bases and V 4 bases, and 4 bases lay outside the gene matches. The germline gives CDR1 SGHRS, CDR2 YFSETQ. The CDR3 length is 14 residues. The CDR3 DNA reads as TGCGCCAGCAGCGGGGGACAGAGCTACAATGAGCAGTTCTTC. As protein: CASSGGQSYNEQFF.

The chain carries TRBV29-1 and TRBJ2-1; the D gene is possibly TRBD2 (6 bases). V dropped 1 base and J dropped 3 bases, with 13 bases sitting between them. The germline CDR1 and CDR2 sequences are SQVTM and ANQGSEA. This CDR3 comprises 15 residues. CDR3 sequence (DNA): TGCAGCGTTGAAGCTCCTAGGCGGGGCTACAATGAGCAGTTCTTC. It is translated as CSVEAPRRGYNEQFF.

J is TRBJ2-1 and V is TRBV11-2, with D unclear. The CDR3 runs to 11 residues. The V and J ends lost 11 bases and 3 bases respectively, with 8 bases between them. CDR1 SGHAT and CDR2 FQNNGV come from the germline V gene. CDR3 sequence (DNA): TGTGCCGGCCAACTCTACAATGAGCAGTTCTTC. Its protein is CAGQLYNEQFF.

The chain is built from TRBV21-1 and TRBJ2-2; TRBD1 is the table's D call and was not checked against the DNA. TRBV21-1 is a pseudogene locus. The CDR3 length is 15 residues. The CDR3 is CASRRRGENTGELFF. CDR3 sequence (DNA): TGTGCCAGCAGGCGTAGGGGCGAAAACACCGGGGAGCTGTTTTTT.

This clonotype was detected ten times or more. The CDR3 DNA follows: TGCAGCGTTGTGAGCCCAACAACTACGGGCGGAAGACACAATGAGCAGTTCTTC. Its protein product is CSVVSPTTTGGRHNEQFF. This chain links TRBV29-1 with TRBJ2-1; D is unresolved. Trimming removed 4 bases from V and 5 bases from J, with 27 bases in between. CDR3 length: 18 amino acids. CDR1 is SQVTM, CDR2 ANQGSEA, per germline.